The clone carrying this T cell receptor (beta chain) qualifies as large (0.1 to 1%). Donors had localized lung adenocarcinoma, a non-small cell lung cancer. Germline-derived CDR1 and CDR2 are SGHAT and FQDESV (reference sequence). This CDR3 is built from 15 residues. TCRdb reanalysed the PCR reads using MiXCR and keeps one entry per CDR3 protein. This sample yields 6,600 or so distinct CDR3 sequences, of which 51% are seen a single time; under 35% belongs to the top ten. The sample is drawn from a study of CD4 and CD8 cells across lung adenocarcinoma regions. Sample: CD4+ T cells from the center of a lung tumor. J is TRBJ2-4 and V is TRBV11-1; perhaps TRBD1 as D (5 bases). The DNA end is more similar to TRBJ2-3, so the J call may be wrong. This sequence was found in a female donor with lung adenocarcinoma. The CD4 and CD8 labels of this study may be unreliable. The CDR3 DNA reads TGTGCCAGCAGCGCGGACACGTATGACACAGATACGCAGTATTTT. It encodes CASSADTYDTDTQYF.